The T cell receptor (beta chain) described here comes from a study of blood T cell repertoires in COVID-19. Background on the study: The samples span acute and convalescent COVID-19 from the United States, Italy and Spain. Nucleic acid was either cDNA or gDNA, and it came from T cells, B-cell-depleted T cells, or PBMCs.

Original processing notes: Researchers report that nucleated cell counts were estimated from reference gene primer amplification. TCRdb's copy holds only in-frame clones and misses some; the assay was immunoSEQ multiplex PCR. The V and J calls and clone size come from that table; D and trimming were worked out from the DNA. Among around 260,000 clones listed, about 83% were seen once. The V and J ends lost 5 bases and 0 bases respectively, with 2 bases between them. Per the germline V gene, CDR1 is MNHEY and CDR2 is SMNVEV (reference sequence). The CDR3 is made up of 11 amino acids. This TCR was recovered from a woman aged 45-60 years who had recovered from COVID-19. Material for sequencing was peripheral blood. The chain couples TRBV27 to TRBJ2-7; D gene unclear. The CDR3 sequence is CASSRSYEQYF. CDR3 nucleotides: TGTGCCAGCAGTCGCTCCTACGAGCAGTACTTC.